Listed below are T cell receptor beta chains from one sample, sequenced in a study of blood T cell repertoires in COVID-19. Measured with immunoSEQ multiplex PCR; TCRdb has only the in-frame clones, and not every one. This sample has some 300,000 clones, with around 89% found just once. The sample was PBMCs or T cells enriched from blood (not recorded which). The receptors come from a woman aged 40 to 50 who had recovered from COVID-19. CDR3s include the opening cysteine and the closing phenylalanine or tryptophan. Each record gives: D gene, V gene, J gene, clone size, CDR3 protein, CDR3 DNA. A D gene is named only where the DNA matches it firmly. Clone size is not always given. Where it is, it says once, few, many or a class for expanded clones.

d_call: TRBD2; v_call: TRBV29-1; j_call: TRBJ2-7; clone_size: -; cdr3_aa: CSVDASGTSGSYEQYF; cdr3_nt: TGCAGCGTTGACGCATCCGGGACTAGCGGTTCCTACGAGCAGTACTTC
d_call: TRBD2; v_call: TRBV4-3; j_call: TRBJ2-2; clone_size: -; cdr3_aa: CASSQASGNTGELFF; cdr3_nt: TGCGCCAGCAGCCAAGCTAGCGGGAACACCGGGGAGCTGTTTTTT
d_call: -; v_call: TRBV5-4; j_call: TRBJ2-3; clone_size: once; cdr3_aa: CASSNPQGGRGVSTDTQYF; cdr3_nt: TGTGCCAGCAGCAACCCACAGGGTGGTCGAGGGGTTAGCACAGATACGCAGTATTTT
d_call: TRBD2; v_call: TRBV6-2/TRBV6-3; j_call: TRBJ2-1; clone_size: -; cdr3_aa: CASSFGLAGYNEQFF; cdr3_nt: TGTGCCAGCAGTTTCGGACTAGCAGGTTACAATGAGCAGTTCTTC
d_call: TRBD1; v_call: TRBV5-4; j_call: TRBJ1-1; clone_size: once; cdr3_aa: CASSPQGSMGTEAFF; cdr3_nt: TGTGCCAGCAGCCCACAGGGGAGTATGGGTACTGAAGCTTTCTTT
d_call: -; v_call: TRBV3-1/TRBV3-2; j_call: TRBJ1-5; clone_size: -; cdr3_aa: CASSQDGNQPQHF; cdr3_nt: TGTGCCAGCAGCCAAGACGGGAATCAGCCCCAGCATTTT
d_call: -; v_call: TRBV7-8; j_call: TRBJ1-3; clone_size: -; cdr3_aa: CASSSGAGLRNTIYF; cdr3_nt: TGTGCCAGCAGCTCCGGGGCGGGGCTGCGAAACACCATATATTTT
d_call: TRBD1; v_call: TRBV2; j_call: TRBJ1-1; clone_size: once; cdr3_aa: CASRTRQGIDTEAFF; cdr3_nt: TGTGCCAGCAGGACCCGACAGGGCATTGACACTGAAGCTTTCTTT
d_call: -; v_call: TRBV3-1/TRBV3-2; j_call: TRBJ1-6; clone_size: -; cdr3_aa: CASSPPDRDNSPLHF; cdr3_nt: TGTGCCAGCAGTCCTCCGGACAGAGATAATTCACCCCTCCACTTT
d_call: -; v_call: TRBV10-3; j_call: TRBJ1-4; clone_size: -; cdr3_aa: CAISEGSRNEKLFF; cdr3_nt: TGTGCCATCAGTGAGGGGAGCCGGAATGAAAAACTGTTTTTT
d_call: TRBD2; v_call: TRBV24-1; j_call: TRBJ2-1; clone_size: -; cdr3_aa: CATSDLGLAGVYEQFF; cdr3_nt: TGTGCCACCAGTGATTTGGGACTAGCGGGAGTATATGAGCAGTTCTTC
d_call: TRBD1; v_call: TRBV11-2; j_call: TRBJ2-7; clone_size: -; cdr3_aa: CASSLGSNGTASYEQYF; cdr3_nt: TGTGCCAGCAGCTTAGGGTCTAACGGGACAGCATCCTACGAGCAGTACTTC
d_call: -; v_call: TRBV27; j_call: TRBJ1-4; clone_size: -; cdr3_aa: CASSLSGRFAGEKLFF; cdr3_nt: TGTGCCAGCAGTTTATCTGGGAGGTTCGCAGGTGAAAAACTGTTTTTT
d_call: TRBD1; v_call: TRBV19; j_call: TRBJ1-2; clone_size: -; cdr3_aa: CASSRDSWGYTF; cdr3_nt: TGTGCCAGTAGTAGGGACAGTTGGGGCTACACCTTC
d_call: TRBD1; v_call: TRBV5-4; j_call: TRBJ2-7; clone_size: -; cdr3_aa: CASSSSRDRTYEQYF; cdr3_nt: TGTGCCAGCAGCTCCTCCCGGGACAGGACTTACGAGCAGTACTTC
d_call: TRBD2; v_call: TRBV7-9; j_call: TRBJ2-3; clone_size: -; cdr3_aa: CASSLGGGTGDTQYF; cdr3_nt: TGTGCCAGCAGCTTGGGCGGGGGAACAGGAGATACGCAGTATTTT
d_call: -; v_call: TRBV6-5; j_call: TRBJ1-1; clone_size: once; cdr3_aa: CASSYSPGSEAFF; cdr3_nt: TGTGCCAGCAGTTACTCGCCAGGGTCTGAAGCTTTCTTT
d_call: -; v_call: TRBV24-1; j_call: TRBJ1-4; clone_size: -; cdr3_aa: CATSESGRELFF; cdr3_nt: TGTGCCACCAGTGAATCCGGGAGGGAACTGTTTTTT
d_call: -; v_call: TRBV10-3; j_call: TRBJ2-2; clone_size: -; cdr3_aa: CAAQGKNTGELFF; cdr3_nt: TGTGCCGCACAGGGAAAGAACACCGGGGAGCTGTTTTTT
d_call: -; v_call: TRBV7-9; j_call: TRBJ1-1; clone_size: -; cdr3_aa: CASSLVPSGTEAFF; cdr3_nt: TGTGCCAGCAGCTTAGTACCGTCGGGCACTGAAGCTTTCTTT
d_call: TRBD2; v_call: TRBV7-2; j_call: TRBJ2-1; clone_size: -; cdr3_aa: CASLLSAGRANEQFF; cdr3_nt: TGTGCCAGCCTACTTAGCGCAGGGAGGGCCAATGAGCAGTTCTTC
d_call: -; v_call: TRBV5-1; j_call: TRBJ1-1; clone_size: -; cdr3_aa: CASSLQSSNTEAFF; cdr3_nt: TGCGCCAGCAGCTTGCAGTCTTCGAACACTGAAGCTTTCTTT
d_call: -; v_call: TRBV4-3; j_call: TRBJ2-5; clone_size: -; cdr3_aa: CASSPTLGGQETQYF; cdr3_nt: TGCGCCAGCAGCCCCACTTTAGGGGGACAAGAGACCCAGTACTTC
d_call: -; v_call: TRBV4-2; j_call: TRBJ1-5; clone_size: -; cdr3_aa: CASSSRSGPQHF; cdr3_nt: TGTGCCAGCAGCTCCCGGTCCGGGCCCCAGCATTTT
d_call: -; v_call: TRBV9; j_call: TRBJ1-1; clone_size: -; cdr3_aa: CASSVEGGGPGAFF; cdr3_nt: TGTGCCAGCAGCGTAGAAGGCGGCGGCCCTGGGGCTTTCTTT
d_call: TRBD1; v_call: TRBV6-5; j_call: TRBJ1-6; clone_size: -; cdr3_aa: CASIGQGTSPLHF; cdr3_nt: TGTGCCAGCATCGGACAGGGGACTTCACCCCTCCACTTT
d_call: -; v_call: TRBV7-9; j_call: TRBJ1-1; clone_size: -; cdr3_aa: CASSIRGGELTEAFF; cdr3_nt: TGTGCCAGCAGCATCCGGGGGGGCGAACTAACTGAAGCTTTCTTT
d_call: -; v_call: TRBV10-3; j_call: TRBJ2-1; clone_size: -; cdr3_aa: CAISDRTGPSYNEQFF; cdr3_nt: TGTGCCATCAGTGATCGAACAGGACCCTCCTACAATGAGCAGTTCTTC